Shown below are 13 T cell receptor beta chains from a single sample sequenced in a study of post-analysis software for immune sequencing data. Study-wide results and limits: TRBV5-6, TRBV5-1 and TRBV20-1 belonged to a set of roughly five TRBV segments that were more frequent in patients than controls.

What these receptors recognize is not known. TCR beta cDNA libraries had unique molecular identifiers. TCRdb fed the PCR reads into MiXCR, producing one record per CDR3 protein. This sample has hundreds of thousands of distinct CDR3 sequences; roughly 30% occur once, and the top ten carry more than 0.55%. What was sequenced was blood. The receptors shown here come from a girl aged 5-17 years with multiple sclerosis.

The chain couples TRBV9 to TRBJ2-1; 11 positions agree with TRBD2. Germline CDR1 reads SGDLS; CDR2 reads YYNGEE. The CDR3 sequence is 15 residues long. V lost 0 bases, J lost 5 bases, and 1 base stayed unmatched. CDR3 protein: CASSVELAGDNEQFF. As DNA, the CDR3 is TGTGCCAGCAGCGTAGAACTAGCGGGGGACAATGAGCAGTTCTTC.

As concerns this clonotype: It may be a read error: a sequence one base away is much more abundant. As DNA, the CDR3 is TGCAGCGTCGGTTCTCCTGGGGGTGAGCAGTACTTC. Its protein is CSVGSPGGEQYF. This chain joins TRBV29-1 and TRBJ2-5; either TRBD1 or TRBD2 may supply D (5 bases each). Germline CDR1 is SQVTM and CDR2 is ANQGSEA. This CDR3 has 12 residues. The germline V and J ends were trimmed by 6 bases and 11 bases, with 19 bases remaining between them.

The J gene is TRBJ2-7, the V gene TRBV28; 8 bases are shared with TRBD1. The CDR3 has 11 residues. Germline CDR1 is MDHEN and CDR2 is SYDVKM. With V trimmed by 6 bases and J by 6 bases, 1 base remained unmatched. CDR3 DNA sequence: TGTGCCAGCAGGACAGGGGTCGAGCAGTACTTC. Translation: CASRTGVEQYF.

For the CDR3, the DNA is TGTGCCAGCAACCCTCTGGGGCAGACGGACACTGAAGCTTTCTTT. Encoded protein: CASNPLGQTDTEAFF. The chain couples TRBV28 to TRBJ1-1; D perhaps matches TRBD1 (5 bases). This CDR3 region has 15 residues. CDR1 is MDHEN and CDR2 is SYDVKM in the germline V gene. The V and J ends lost 7 bases and 3 bases respectively, with 18 bases between them.

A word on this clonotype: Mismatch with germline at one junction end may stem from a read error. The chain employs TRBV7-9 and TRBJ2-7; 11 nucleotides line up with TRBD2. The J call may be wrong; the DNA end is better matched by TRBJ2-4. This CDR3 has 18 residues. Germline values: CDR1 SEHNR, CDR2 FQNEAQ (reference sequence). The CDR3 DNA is TGTGTCAGCAGCTTATCGACACGGGGGGCTAGCGGGAGGAACATTCAGTACTTC. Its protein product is CVSSLSTRGASGRNIQYF.

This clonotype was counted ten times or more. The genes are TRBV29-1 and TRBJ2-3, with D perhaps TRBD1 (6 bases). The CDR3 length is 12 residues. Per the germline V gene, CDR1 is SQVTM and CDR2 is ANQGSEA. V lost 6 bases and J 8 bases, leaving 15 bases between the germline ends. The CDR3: CSVVTGLTTQYF. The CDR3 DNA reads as TGCAGCGTCGTGACAGGCCTCACTACGCAGTATTTT.

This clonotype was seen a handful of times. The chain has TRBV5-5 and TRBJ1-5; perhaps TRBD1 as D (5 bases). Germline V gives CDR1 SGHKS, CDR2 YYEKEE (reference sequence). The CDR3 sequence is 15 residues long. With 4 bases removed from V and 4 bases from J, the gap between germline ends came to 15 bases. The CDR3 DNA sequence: TGTGCCAGCAGCCACGTAGGGGAAGAGAATCAGCCCCAGCATTTT. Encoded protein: CASSHVGEENQPQHF.

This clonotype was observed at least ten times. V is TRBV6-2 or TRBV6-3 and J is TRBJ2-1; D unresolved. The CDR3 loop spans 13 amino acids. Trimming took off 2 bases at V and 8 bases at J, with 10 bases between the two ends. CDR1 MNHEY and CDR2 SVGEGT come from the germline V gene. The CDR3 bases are TGTGCCAGCAGTTACAGGGCAGGTGATGAGCAGTTCTTC. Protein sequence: CASSYRAGDEQFF.

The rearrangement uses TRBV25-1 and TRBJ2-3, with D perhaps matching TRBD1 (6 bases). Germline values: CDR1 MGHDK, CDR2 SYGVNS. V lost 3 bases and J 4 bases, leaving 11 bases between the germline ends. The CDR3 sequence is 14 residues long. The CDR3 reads CASSEPGVADTQYF. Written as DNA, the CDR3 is TGTGCCAGCAGTGAGCCAGGGGTGGCAGATACGCAGTATTTT.

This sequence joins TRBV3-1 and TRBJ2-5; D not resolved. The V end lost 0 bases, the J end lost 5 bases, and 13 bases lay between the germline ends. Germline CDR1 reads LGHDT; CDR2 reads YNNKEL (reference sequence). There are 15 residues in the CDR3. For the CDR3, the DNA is TGTGCCAGCAGCCAAGAGGGCAGTTCCAGGGAGACCCAGTACTTC. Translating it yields CASSQEGSSRETQYF.

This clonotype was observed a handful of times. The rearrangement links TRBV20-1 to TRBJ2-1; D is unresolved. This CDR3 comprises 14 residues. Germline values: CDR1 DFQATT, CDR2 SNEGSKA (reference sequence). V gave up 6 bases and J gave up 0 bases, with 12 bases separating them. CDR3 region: CSALVISSYNEQFF. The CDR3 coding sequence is TGCAGTGCCCTGGTTATCAGCTCCTACAATGAGCAGTTCTTC.

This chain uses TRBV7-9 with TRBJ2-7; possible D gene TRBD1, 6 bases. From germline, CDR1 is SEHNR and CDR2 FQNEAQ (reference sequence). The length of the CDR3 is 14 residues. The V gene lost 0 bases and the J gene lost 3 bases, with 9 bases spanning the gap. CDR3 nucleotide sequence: TGTGCCAGCAGCTTAGCAGGGGGAGACTACGAGCAGTACTTC. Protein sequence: CASSLAGGDYEQYF.

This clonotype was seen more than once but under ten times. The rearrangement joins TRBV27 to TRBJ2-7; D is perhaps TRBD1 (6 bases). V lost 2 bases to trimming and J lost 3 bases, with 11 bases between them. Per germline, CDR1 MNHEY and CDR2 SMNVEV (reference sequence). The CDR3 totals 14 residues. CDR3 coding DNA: TGTGCCAGCAGTTTAGGGGCCAGGGGCTACGAGCAGTACTTC. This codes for CASSLGARGYEQYF.